This entry lists 16 T cell receptor beta chains sequenced from one sample in a study of blood T cell repertoires in COVID-19. Profiling relied on immunoSEQ multiplex PCR, and the TCRdb table lists in-frame clones only, not all of them. The sample has 200,000 to 300,000 clones, around four fifths seen once. The sample taken for sequencing was peripheral blood. All receptors come from a man aged 35-49 years with acute or convalescent COVID-19.

The chain recombines TRBV7-8 with TRBJ1-6; the match to TRBD1 covers 8 bases. Germline V gene lookup returns CDR1 SGHVS and CDR2 FQNEAQ. Trimming removed 5 bases from V and 8 bases from J; junction bases left unmatched: 8. CDR3 length: 15 residues. The CDR3 nucleotides read TGTGCCAGCAGCATTACAGGGGGTATTGATTCACCCCTCCACTTT. Translating it yields CASSITGGIDSPLHF.

This clone was seen a single time. V usage is TRBV18 and J usage is TRBJ2-1, with 8 bases identical to TRBD2. Unmatched junction bases numbered 3, after V lost 6 bases and J lost 5 bases. CDR3 size: 13 residues. The V gene's germline CDR1 is KGHSH and CDR2 LQKENI. The CDR3 coding sequence is TGTGCCAGCTCGGGACTAGAAGACAATGAGCAGTTCTTC. As protein: CASSGLEDNEQFF. The entire variable domain, with the rest obtained from reference TRBV18 and TRBJ2-1, is as follows: NAGVMQNPRHLVRRRGQEARLRCSPMKGHSHVYWYRQLPEEGLKFMVYLQKENIIDESGMPKERFSAEFPKEGPSILRIQQVVRGDSAAYFCASSGLEDNEQFFGPGTRLTVL.

The chain has TRBV19 and TRBJ2-1; 11 nucleotides align to TRBD1. CDR1 is LNHDA, CDR2 SQIVND, per germline (reference sequence). This CDR3 is built from 15 residues. The V segment lost 7 bases and the J segment 1 base; nucleotides outside the gene matches: 3. CDR3 sequence: CASMRDRGSYNEQFF. In DNA form, the CDR3 reads TGTGCCAGTATGAGGGACAGGGGGTCCTACAATGAGCAGTTCTTC.

The chain employs TRBV2 and TRBJ2-7, with D possibly being TRBD1 (6 bases). The CDR3 has 19 amino acids. The V gene lost 6 bases and the J gene lost 2 bases, with 29 bases spanning the gap. Germline V lookup: CDR1 SNHLY, CDR2 FYNNEI. DNA of the CDR3: TGTGCCAGCAGCCCAATAGCCCCCAGCGAAACAGGGAGACCCTACGAGCAGTACTTC. This translates into CASSPIAPSETGRPYEQYF. The full variable domain, with the rest looked up from reference TRBV2 and TRBJ2-7, is EPEVTQTPSHQVTQMGQEVILRCVPISNHLYFYWYRQILGQKVEFLVSFYNNEISEKSEIFDDQFSVERPDGSNFTLKIRSTKLEDSAMYFCASSPIAPSETGRPYEQYFGPGTRLTVT.

This clone was observed once. The chain uses TRBV6-5 and TRBJ2-1, with 9 bases aligning to TRBD2. V shed 5 bases and J 5 bases; nucleotides not matched to a gene: 7. CDR1 is MNHEY, CDR2 SVGAGI, per germline. This CDR3 is built from 15 residues. This chain's CDR3 is CASSIAGEFNNEQFF. The CDR3 DNA reads as TGTGCCAGCAGTATAGCGGGAGAATTTAACAATGAGCAGTTCTTC.

The chain links TRBV19 to TRBJ1-5, with D possibly being TRBD1 (6 bases). Germline CDR1 and CDR2: LNHDA and SQIVND (reference sequence). There are 13 residues in the CDR3. V was trimmed by 6 bases and J by 4 bases, leaving 10 bases between them. The DNA for the CDR3 is TGTGCCAGTAGCAGGGGTTGGAATCAGCCCCAGCATTTT. This translates into CASSRGWNQPQHF.

The sample holds one count of this clone. The chain couples TRBV7-7 to TRBJ2-6, with 7 bases matching TRBD1. The CDR3 runs to 19 residues. Germline V gene sequence: CDR1 SSHAT, CDR2 FNYEAQ (reference sequence). Losses at the gene ends were 1 base for V and 0 bases for J; bases not matched to a gene: 9. CDR3 nucleotide sequence: TGTGCCAGCAGCTTAGACCTTAATCAGGGGGTCTCTGGGGCCAACGTCCTGACTTTC. This translates into CASSLDLNQGVSGANVLTF.

The chain links TRBV19 to TRBJ1-4, with 7 bases fitting TRBD1. V gave up 9 bases and J gave up 0 bases; unmatched junction bases: 13. The CDR3 spans 17 residues. Per the germline V gene, CDR1 is LNHDA and CDR2 is SQIVND (reference sequence). The DNA for the CDR3 is TGTGCCAGCAGACTCACCCCAGGGGGTGCAACTAATGAAAAACTGTTTTTT. It yields the protein CASRLTPGGATNEKLFF.

In its sample, this clone was seen once. The sample has other DNA sequences that encode this CDR3 too. V gene TRBV24-1 combines with J gene TRBJ1-2; D not resolved. The CDR3 sequence is 11 residues long. Looked up from germline, CDR1 is KGHDR and CDR2 is SFDVKD. Deletions cut 2 bases from V and 6 bases from J, with 3 bases between. CDR3 sequence reads: CATSDSNGYTF. The CDR3 bases are TGTGCCACCAGTGATTCCAATGGCTACACCTTC.

The J gene is TRBJ2-3, the V gene TRBV2; TRBD1 aligns across 8 bases. CDR3 length equals 13 residues. The V segment lost 7 bases and the J segment 9 bases; nucleotides outside the gene matches: 9. The germline V gene encodes CDR1 SNHLY and CDR2 FYNNEI. For the CDR3, the DNA is TGTGCCAGCACCGGACCCGGGACAGGCACGCAGTATTTT. Amino acids: CASTGPGTGTQYF. Full variable domain (rest looked up from reference TRBV2 and TRBJ2-3): EPEVTQTPSHQVTQMGQEVILRCVPISNHLYFYWYRQILGQKVEFLVSFYNNEISEKSEIFDDQFSVERPDGSNFTLKIRSTKLEDSAMYFCASTGPGTGTQYFGPGTRLTVL.

The genes are TRBV6-5 and TRBJ1-1; weak D call: TRBD1 (6 bases). The CDR3 is 16 amino acids. The germline V gene has CDR1 MNHEY and CDR2 SVGAGI. The V and J ends lost 0 bases and 0 bases respectively, with 11 bases between them. The CDR3 loop is CASSYSRTVMNTEAFF. CDR3 sequence (DNA): TGTGCCAGCAGTTACTCACGGACAGTGATGAACACTGAAGCTTTCTTT.

The chain couples TRBV4-1 to TRBJ2-3; 12 bases line up with TRBD2. The V and J ends lost 4 bases and 4 bases, in that order; junction bases with no gene match: 6. The CDR3 extends over 16 amino acids. Germline CDR1 MGHRA, CDR2 YSYEKL. The chain's CDR3 is CASSPQLAGGPDTQYF. Written as DNA, the CDR3 is TGCGCCAGCAGCCCCCAGCTAGCGGGAGGGCCAGATACGCAGTATTTT.

This clone was detected only once. This chain uses TRBV18 with TRBJ2-7; 8 bases line up with TRBD1. This CDR3 spans 15 amino acids. Germline V gene data show CDR1 as KGHSH and CDR2 as LQKENI. V lost 5 bases to trimming and J lost 1 base; unmatched junction nucleotides: 7. CDR3 protein: CASSAGQGKSYEQYF. Here the CDR3 DNA reads TGTGCCAGCTCAGCAGGACAGGGAAAATCCTACGAGCAGTACTTC. The full variable domain, rest sourced from reference TRBV18 and TRBJ2-7, is NAGVMQNPRHLVRRRGQEARLRCSPMKGHSHVYWYRQLPEEGLKFMVYLQKENIIDESGMPKERFSAEFPKEGPSILRIQQVVRGDSAAYFCASSAGQGKSYEQYFGPGTRLTVT.

The CDR3 DNA is TGTGCCACCAGCAGGACAGGAATGGGCACTGAAGCTTTCTTT. It codes for CATSRTGMGTEAFF. V is TRBV15 and J is TRBJ1-1, with D perhaps TRBD1 (6 bases). The germline V and J ends were trimmed by 3 bases and 4 bases, with 12 bases remaining between them. The CDR3 is 14 residues long. The V gene's germline CDR1 is LNHNV and CDR2 YYDKDF (reference sequence).

This clone was seen only a few times. The chain links TRBV4-1 to TRBJ1-5; TRBD1 is a possible D gene (5 bases). The CDR3 spans 17 residues. Per the germline V gene, CDR1 is MGHRA and CDR2 is YSYEKL. Trimming removed 3 bases from V and 4 bases from J, with 19 bases in between. The CDR3 bases are TGCGCCAGCAGCCACGCCGCGGGGGTCATTGGAAATCAGCCCCAGCATTTT. Protein product: CASSHAAGVIGNQPQHF.

The chain uses TRBV28 and TRBJ2-7, with TRBD2 matching over 9 bases. J gave up 5 bases and V 9 bases, and 11 bases lay outside the gene matches. The CDR3 has 14 residues. Germline lookup yields CDR1 MDHEN and CDR2 SYDVKM. The CDR3 DNA reads as TGTGCCAGTTCCCCGAGGGGACTAGCTCACGAGCAGTACTTC. Translating gives CASSPRGLAHEQYF.